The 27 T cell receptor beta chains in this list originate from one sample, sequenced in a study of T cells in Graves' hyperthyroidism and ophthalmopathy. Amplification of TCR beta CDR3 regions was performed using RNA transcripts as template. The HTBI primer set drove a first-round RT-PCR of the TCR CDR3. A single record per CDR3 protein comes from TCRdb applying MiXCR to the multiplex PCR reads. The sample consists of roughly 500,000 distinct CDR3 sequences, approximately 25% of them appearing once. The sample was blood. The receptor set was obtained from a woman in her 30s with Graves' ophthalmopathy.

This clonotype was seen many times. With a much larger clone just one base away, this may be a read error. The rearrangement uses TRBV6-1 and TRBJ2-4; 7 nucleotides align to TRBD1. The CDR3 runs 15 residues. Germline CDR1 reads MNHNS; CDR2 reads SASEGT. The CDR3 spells CASSEAQQGSDIKYF. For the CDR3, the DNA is TGTGCCAGCAGTGAAGCGCAACAGGGGTCGGACATTAAGTACTTC.

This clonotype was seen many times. Here the CDR3 DNA reads TGTGCCAGCAGTTACTCGGGACAGTTGCGGAACACCGGGGAGCTGTTTTTT. Its translation is CASSYSGQLRNTGELFF. V gene TRBV6-5 combines with J gene TRBJ2-2; TRBD1 matches at 7 bases. Per germline, CDR1 MNHEY and CDR2 SVGAGI. The CDR3 is made up of 17 amino acids. The junction had 5 bases not matched to a gene; V was cut back by 0 bases and J by 1 base.

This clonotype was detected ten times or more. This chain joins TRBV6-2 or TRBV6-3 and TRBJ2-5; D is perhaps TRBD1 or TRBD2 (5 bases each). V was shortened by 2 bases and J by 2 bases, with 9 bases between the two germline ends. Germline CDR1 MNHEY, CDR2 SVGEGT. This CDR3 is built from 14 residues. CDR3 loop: CASSYGGGQETQYF. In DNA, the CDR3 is TGTGCCAGCAGTTACGGGGGTGGGCAAGAGACCCAGTACTTC.

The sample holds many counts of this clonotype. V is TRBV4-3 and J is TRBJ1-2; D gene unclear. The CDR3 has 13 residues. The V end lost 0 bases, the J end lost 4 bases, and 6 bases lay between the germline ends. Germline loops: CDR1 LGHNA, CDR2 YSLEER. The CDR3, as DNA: TGCGCCAGCAGCCAAGACATGGGCTATGGCTACACCTTC. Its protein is CASSQDMGYGYTF.

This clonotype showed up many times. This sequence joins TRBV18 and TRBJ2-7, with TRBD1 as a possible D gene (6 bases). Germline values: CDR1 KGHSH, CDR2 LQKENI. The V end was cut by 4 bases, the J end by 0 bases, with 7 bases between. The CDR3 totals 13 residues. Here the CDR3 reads CASSRDISYEQYF. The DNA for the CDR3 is TGTGCCAGCTCACGGGACATCTCCTACGAGCAGTACTTC.

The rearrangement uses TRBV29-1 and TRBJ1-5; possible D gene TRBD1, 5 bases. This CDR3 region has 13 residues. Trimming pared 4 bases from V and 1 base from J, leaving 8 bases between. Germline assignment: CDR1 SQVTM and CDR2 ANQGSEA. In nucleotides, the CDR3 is TGCAGCGTTGGGGCAGGGAGCAATCAGCCCCAGCATTTT. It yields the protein CSVGAGSNQPQHF.

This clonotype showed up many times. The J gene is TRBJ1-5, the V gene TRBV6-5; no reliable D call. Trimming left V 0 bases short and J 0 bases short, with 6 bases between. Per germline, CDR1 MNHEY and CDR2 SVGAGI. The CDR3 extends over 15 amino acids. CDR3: CASSYSYVSNQPQHF. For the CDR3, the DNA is TGTGCCAGCAGTTACTCGTACGTTAGCAATCAGCCCCAGCATTTT.

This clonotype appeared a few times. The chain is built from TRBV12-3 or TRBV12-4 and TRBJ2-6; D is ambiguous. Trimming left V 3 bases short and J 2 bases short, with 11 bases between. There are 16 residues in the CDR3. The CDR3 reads CASSLGRAAGANVLTF. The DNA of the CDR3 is TGTGCCAGCAGTTTGGGTCGGGCGGCTGGGGCCAACGTCCTGACTTTC.

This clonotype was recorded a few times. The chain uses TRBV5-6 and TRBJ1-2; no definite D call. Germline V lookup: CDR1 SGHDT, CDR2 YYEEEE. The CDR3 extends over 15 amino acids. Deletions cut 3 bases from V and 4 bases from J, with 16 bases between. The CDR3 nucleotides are TGTGCCAGCAGCTACTTTTCGGGGAATGGCTATGGCTACACCTTC. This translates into CASSYFSGNGYGYTF.

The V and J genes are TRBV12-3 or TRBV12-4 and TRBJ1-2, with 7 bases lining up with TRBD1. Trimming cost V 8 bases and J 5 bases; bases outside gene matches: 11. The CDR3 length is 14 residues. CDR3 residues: CASGNSGTVYGYTF. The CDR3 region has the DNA TGTGCCAGCGGGAACTCCGGGACAGTATATGGCTACACCTTC.

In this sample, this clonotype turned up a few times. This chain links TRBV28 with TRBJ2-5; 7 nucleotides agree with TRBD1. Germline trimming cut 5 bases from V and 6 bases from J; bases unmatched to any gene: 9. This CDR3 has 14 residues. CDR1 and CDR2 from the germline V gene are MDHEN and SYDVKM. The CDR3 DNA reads TGTGCCAGCAGTCGCACAGGGGCGGTAAAGACCCAGTACTTC. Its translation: CASSRTGAVKTQYF. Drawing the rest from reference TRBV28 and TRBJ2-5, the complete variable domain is DVKVTQSSRYLVKRTGEKVFLECVQDMDHENMFWYRQDPGLGLRLIYFSYDVKMKEKGDIPEGYSVSREKKERFSLILESASTNQTSMYLCASSRTGAVKTQYFGPGTRLLVL.

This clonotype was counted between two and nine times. CDR3 in amino acids: CASTSSVNSYEQYF. The CDR3 nucleotides read TGTGCCAGTACATCTAGCGTAAACTCCTACGAGCAGTACTTC. The rearrangement uses TRBV27 and TRBJ2-7; perhaps TRBD2 as D (6 bases). Germline CDR1 and CDR2: MNHEY and SMNVEV (reference sequence). The germline V and J ends were trimmed by 9 bases and 0 bases, with 15 bases remaining between them. CDR3 length: 14 residues.

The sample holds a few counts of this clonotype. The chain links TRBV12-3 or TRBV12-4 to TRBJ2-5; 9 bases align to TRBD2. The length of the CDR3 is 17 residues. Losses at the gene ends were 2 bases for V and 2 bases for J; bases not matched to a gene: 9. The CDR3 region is CASSLILLTSGQETQYF. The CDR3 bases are TGTGCCAGCAGTTTAATTTTGTTGACTAGCGGACAAGAGACCCAGTACTTC.

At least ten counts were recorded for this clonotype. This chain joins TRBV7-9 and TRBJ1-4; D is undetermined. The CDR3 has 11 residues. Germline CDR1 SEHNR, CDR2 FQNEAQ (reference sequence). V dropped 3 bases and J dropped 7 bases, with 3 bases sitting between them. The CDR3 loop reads CASSFSEKLFF. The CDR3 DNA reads TGTGCCAGCAGCTTCTCTGAAAAACTGTTTTTT. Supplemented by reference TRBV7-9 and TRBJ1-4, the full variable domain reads DTGVSQNPRHKITKRGQNVTFRCDPISEHNRLYWYRQTLGQGPEFLTYFQNEAQLEKSRLLSDRFSAERPKGSFSTLEIQRTEQGDSAMYLCASSFSEKLFFGSGTQLSVL.

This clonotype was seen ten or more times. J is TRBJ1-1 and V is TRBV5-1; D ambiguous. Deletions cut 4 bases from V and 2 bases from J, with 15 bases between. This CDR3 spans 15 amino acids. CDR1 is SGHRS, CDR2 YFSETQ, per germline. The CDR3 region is CASSQSPRGNTEAFF. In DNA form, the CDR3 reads TGCGCCAGCAGCCAAAGTCCTCGAGGTAACACTGAAGCTTTCTTT.

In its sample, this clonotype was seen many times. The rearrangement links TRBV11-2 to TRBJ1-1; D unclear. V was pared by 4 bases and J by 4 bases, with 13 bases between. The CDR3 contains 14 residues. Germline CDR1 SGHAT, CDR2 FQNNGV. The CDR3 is CASSSRPGATEAFF. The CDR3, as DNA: TGTGCCAGCAGCTCGCGACCTGGTGCCACTGAAGCTTTCTTT.

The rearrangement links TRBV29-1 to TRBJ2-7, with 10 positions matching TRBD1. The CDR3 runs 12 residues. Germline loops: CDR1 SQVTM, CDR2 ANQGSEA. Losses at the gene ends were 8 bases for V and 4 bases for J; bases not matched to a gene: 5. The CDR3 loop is CSTRDRGYEQYF. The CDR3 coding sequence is TGCAGCACGCGGGACAGGGGATACGAGCAGTACTTC.

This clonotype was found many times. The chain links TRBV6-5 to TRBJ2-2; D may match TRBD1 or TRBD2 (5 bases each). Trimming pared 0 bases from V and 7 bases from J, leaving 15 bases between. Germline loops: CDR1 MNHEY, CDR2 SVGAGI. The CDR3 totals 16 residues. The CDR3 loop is CASSYSSQGVGGELFF. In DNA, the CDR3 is TGTGCCAGCAGTTACTCGTCTCAGGGAGTCGGCGGGGAGCTGTTTTTT.

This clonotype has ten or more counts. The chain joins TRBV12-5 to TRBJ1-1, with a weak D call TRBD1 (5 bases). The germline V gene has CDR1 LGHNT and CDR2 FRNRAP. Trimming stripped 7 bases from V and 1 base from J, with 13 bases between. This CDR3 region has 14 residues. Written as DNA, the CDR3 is TGTGCTAGTGCATCCAAGGGGCAGAACACTGAAGCTTTCTTT. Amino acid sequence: CASASKGQNTEAFF. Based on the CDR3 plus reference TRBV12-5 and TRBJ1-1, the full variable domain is DARVTQTPRHKVTEMGQEVTMRCQPILGHNTVFWYRQTMMQGLELLAYFRNRAPLDDSGMPKDRFSAEMPDATLATLKIQPSEPRDSAVYFCASASKGQNTEAFFGQGTRLTVV.

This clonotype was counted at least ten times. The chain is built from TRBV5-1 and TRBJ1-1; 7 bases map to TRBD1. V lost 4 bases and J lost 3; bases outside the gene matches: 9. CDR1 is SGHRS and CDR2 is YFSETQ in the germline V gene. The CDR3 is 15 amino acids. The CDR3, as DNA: TGCGCCAGCAGCCCGCGACAGGGAGGTGACACTGAAGCTTTCTTT. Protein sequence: CASSPRQGGDTEAFF.

For the CDR3, the DNA is TGTGCCAGCAGCCAAGTGAGCGGGGCGAGATCACCCCTCCACTTT. Translated, it gives CASSQVSGARSPLHF. The chain has TRBV3-1 and TRBJ1-6; TRBD1 is a possible D gene (5 bases). Germline CDR1 and CDR2: LGHDT and YNNKEL (reference sequence). The germline V and J ends were trimmed by 1 base and 10 bases, with 14 bases remaining between them. The CDR3 totals 15 residues.

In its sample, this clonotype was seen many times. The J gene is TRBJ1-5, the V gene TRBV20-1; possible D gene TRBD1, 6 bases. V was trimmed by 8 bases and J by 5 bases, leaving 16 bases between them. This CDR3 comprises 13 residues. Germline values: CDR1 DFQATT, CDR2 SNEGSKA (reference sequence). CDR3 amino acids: CSTSIGGDQPQHF. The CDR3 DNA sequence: TGCAGTACGAGCATAGGGGGGGATCAGCCCCAGCATTTT.

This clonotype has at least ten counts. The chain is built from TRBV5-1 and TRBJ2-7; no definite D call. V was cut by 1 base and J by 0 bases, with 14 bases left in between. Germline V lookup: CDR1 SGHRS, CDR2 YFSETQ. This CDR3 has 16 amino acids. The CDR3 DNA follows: TGCGCCAGCAGCTTGTGGTCAGGCCATAGCTCCTACGAGCAGTACTTC. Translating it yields CASSLWSGHSSYEQYF.

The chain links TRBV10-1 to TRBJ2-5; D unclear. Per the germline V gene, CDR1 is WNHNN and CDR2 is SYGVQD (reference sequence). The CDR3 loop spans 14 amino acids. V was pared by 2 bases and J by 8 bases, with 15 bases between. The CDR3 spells CASSEAAGSETQYF. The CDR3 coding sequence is TGCGCCAGCAGTGAGGCAGCCGGTTCAGAAACCCAGTACTTC.

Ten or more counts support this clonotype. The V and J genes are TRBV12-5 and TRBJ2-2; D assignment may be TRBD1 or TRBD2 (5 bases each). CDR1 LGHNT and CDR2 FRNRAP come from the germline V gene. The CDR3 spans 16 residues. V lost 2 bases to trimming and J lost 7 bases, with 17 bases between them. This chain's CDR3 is CASGLRVGTEGGELFF. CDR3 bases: TGTGCTAGTGGTTTGAGAGTGGGGACCGAGGGCGGGGAGCTGTTTTTT.

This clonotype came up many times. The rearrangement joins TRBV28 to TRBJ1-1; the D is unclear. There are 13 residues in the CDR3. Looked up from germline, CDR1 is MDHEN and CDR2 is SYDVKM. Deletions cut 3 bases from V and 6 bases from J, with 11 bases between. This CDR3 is CASSFVRVPEAFF. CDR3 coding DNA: TGTGCCAGCAGTTTCGTTAGGGTGCCTGAAGCTTTCTTT.

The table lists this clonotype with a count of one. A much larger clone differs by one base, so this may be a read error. Here the CDR3 reads CASIRLTYEQYF. As DNA, the CDR3 is TGTGCCAGCATCCGTCTTACCTACGAGCAGTACTTC. The V and J genes are TRBV12-3 or TRBV12-4 and TRBJ2-7, with D hard to call. This CDR3 has 12 residues. Trimming shortened V by 7 bases and J by 2 bases, and 9 bases separated the two germline ends.